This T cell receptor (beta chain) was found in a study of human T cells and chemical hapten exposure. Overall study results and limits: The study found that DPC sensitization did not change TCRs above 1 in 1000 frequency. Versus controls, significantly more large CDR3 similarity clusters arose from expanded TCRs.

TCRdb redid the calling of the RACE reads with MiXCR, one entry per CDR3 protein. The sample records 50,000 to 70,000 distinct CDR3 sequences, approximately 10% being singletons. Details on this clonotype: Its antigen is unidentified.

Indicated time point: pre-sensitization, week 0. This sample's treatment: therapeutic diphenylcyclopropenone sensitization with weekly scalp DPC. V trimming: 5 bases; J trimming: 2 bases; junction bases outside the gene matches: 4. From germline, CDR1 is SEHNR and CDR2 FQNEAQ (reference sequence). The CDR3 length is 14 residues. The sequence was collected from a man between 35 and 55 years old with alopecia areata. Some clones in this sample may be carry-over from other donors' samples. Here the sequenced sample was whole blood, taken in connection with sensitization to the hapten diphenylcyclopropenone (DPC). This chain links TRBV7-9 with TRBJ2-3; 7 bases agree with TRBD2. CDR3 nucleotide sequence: TGTGCCAGCAGCCCAGCGGGGACCACAGATACGCAGTATTTT. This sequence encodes CASSPAGTTDTQYF.